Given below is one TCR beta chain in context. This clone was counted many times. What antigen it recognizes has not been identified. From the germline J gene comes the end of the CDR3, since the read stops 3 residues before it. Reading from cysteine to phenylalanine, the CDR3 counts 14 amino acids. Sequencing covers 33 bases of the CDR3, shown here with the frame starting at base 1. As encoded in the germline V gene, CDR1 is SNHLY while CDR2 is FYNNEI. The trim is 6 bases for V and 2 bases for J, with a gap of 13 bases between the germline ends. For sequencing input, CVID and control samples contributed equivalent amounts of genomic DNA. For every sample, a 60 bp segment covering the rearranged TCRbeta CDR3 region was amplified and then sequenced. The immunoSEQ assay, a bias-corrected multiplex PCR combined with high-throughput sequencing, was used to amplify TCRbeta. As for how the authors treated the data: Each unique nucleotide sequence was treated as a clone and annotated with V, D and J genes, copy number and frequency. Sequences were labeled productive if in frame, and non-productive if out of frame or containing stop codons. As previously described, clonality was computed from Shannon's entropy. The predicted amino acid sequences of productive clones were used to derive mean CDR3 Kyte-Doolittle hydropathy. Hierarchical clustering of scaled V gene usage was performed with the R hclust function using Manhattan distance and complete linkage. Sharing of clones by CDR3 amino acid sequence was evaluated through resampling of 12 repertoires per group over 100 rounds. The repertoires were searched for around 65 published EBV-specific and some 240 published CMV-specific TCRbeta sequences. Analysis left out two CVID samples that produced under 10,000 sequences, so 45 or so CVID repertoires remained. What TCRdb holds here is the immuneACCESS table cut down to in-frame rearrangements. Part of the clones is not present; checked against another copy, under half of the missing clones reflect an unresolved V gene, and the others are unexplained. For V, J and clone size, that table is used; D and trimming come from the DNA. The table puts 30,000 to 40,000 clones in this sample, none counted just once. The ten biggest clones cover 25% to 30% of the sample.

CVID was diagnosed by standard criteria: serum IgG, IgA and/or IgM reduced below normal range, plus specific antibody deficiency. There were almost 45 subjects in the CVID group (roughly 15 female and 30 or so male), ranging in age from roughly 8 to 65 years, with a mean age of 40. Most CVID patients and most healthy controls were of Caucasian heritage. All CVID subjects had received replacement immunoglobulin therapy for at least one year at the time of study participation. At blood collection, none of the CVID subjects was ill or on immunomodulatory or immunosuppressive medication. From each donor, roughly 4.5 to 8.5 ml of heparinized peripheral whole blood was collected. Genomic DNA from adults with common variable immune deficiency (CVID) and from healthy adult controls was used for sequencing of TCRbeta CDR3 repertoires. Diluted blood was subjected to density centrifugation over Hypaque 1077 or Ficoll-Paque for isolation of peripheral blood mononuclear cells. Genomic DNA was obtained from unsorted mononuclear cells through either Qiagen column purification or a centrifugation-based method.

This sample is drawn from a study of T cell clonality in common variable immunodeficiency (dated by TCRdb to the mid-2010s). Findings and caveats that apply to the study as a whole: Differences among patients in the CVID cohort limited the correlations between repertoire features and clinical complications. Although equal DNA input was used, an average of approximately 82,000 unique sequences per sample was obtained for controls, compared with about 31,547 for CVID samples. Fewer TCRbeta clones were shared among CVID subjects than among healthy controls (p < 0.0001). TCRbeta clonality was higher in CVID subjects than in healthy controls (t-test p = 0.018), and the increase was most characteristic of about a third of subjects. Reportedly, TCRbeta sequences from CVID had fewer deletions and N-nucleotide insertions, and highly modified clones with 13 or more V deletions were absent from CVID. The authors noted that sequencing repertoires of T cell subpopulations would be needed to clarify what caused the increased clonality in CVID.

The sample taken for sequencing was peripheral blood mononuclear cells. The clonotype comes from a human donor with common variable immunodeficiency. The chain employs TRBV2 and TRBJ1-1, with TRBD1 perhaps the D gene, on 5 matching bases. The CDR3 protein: CASRPTGVNTEAFF. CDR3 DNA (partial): TGTGCCAGCAGGCCGACGGGGGTCAACACTGAA. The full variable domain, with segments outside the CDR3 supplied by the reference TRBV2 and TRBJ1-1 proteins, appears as EPEVTQTPSHQVTQMGQEVILRCVPISNHLYFYWYRQILGQKVEFLVSFYNNEISEKSEIFDDQFSVERPDGSNFTLKIRSTKLEDSAMYFCASRPTGVNTEAFFGQGTRLTVV.